The next 24 T cell receptor beta chains were all read from a single sample in a study of T-cell memory formation after mild COVID-19. TCRdb reprocessed the 5' RACE reads with MiXCR, giving one entry per CDR3 protein. The sample comprises tens of thousands of distinct CDR3 sequences, 9.5% to 15% of which are singletons, and around two fifths rests with the top ten. Material for sequencing was PBMCs or a T cell subset sorted from them (not recorded which). The origin of the receptors is a man aged 18 to 35 who had mild COVID-19 (a few samples of this study predate the infection). Cell type and time point are not known.

There are a few counts of this clonotype. The chain recombines TRBV4-1 with TRBJ2-2; the D gene is possibly TRBD1 (5 bases). V shed 3 bases and J shed 7 bases, with 15 bases lying between them. The CDR3 runs to 15 residues. Germline V CDR1 and CDR2: MGHRA, YSYEKL. The CDR3 coding sequence is TGCGCCAGCAGCCACGACCCTCAGGGAAACGGGGAGCTGTTTTTT. As protein: CASSHDPQGNGELFF.

This clonotype was counted only a few times. This sequence joins TRBV4-1 and TRBJ2-2; tentative D call: TRBD1 (5 bases). The V gene's germline CDR1 is MGHRA and CDR2 YSYEKL. Trimming shortened V by 1 base and J by 5 bases, and 11 bases separated the two germline ends. CDR3 length equals 15 residues. In DNA, the CDR3 is TGCGCCAGCAGCCAAGCCGACAGTAATACCGGGGAGCTGTTTTTT. It codes for CASSQADSNTGELFF.

This clonotype was seen more than once but under ten times. J is TRBJ1-1 and V is TRBV7-9, with 7 bases lining up with TRBD1. The germline V gene encodes CDR1 SEHNR and CDR2 FQNEAQ (reference sequence). The trim removed 7 bases at V and 9 bases at J, leaving 14 bases unmatched. The length of the CDR3 is 14 residues. As DNA, the CDR3 is TGTGCCAGCACCTTCTTAACCGGGACAGATAAAGCTTTCTTT. The encoded protein is CASTFLTGTDKAFF.

In its sample, this clonotype was seen a few times. The chain has TRBV5-1 and TRBJ2-1; 13 bases are shared with TRBD2. CDR1 and CDR2 from the germline V gene are SGHRS and YFSETQ. The V segment lost 4 bases and the J segment 5 bases; nucleotides outside the gene matches: 3. The CDR3 has 15 residues. CDR3 protein: CASSTGLAGNNEQFF. The CDR3 DNA is TGCGCCAGCAGCACGGGACTAGCGGGGAACAATGAGCAGTTCTTC.

This clonotype was detected a few times. The CDR3: CATSSPPNQPQHF. CDR3 nucleotide sequence: TGTGCCACCAGCAGTCCCCCCAATCAGCCCCAGCATTTT. The chain joins TRBV15 to TRBJ1-5; D call uncertain. The germline CDR1 and CDR2 sequences are LNHNV and YYDKDF (reference sequence). V lost 3 bases, J lost 3 bases, and 6 bases lay in between. The CDR3 extends over 13 amino acids.

In DNA form, the CDR3 reads TGTGCCAGCAGCGCGCCGTACAGTTCCGCGGCTAATGAAAAACTGTTTTTT. This sequence encodes CASSAPYSSAANEKLFF. The V and J genes are TRBV5-6 and TRBJ1-4, with D unclear. V was clipped by 4 bases and J by 3 bases, with 19 bases between them. Germline lookup yields CDR1 SGHDT and CDR2 YYEEEE. CDR3 size: 17 residues. Full variable domain (remainder filled in from reference TRBV5-6 and TRBJ1-4): DAGVTQSPTHLIKTRGQQVTLRCSPKSGHDTVSWYQQALGQGPQFIFQYYEEEERQRGNFPDRFSGHQFPNYSSELNVNALLLGDSALYLCASSAPYSSAANEKLFFGSGTQLSVL.

A few counts support this clonotype. DNA of the CDR3: TGTGCCAGTGATTCGGGCGAGCAGTACGTC. This codes for CASDSGEQYV. The chain employs TRBV27 and TRBJ2-7; no clear D gene. Germline V gene lookup returns CDR1 MNHEY and CDR2 SMNVEV (reference sequence). Trimming cost V 9 bases and J 6 bases, with 9 bases left between them. This CDR3 is built from 10 residues.

This clonotype was picked up many times. J is TRBJ1-4 and V is TRBV7-6; TRBD1 aligns across 10 bases. The CDR3 extends over 15 amino acids. The V gene's germline CDR1 is SGHVS and CDR2 FNYEAQ. J gave up 11 bases and V 4 bases, and 10 bases lay outside the gene matches. The CDR3 loop reads CASSSSDRGSAKLFF. CDR3 sequence (DNA): TGTGCCAGCAGCTCGTCGGACAGGGGGTCGGCGAAACTGTTTTTT.

V is TRBV4-1 and J is TRBJ2-3; D unclear. The V gene's germline CDR1 is MGHRA and CDR2 YSYEKL. This CDR3 contains 14 residues. With 1 base removed from V and 2 bases from J, the gap between germline ends came to 7 bases. CDR3: CASSQGWDTDTQYF. The DNA for the CDR3 is TGCGCCAGCAGCCAAGGATGGGACACAGATACGCAGTATTTT.

The chain recombines TRBV6-5 with TRBJ1-2; the D is unclear. The V gene's germline CDR1 is MNHEY and CDR2 SVGAGI. Trimming left V 6 bases short and J 8 bases short, with 10 bases between. The CDR3 consists of 11 residues. DNA of the CDR3: TGTGCCAGCAGCTCCTCGAGGGGCTACACCTTC. Translating gives CASSSSRGYTF.

This chain uses TRBV4-1 with TRBJ2-7; tentative D call: TRBD1 (6 bases). V lost 0 bases and J lost 1, with 10 bases in between. The CDR3 extends over 15 amino acids. Germline assignment: CDR1 MGHRA and CDR2 YSYEKL. CDR3 residues: CASSQDHRESYEQYF. The CDR3 nucleotides read TGCGCCAGCAGCCAAGATCACAGGGAGTCCTACGAGCAGTACTTC.

The V and J genes are TRBV20-1 and TRBJ2-3; no reliable D call. The germline gives CDR1 DFQATT, CDR2 SNEGSKA (reference sequence). The CDR3 spans 14 residues. Trimming removed 5 bases from V and 2 bases from J, with 14 bases in between. The CDR3 coding sequence is TGCAGTGCTCCTCCGGATCGGACCACAGATACGCAGTATTTT. As protein: CSAPPDRTTDTQYF.

The chain links TRBV7-8 to TRBJ2-7; maybe TRBD1 (6 bases). Trimming cost V 4 bases and J 7 bases, with 17 bases left between them. This CDR3 comprises 14 residues. Germline CDR1 reads SGHVS; CDR2 reads FQNEAQ. The CDR3 reads CASSSRQVRVEQYF. The CDR3 coding sequence is TGTGCCAGCAGCTCCCGACAGGTCCGGGTAGAGCAGTACTTC.

This clonotype was seen a handful of times. The J gene is TRBJ2-2, the V gene TRBV6-2 or TRBV6-3; 7 bases align to TRBD1. CDR1 is MNHEY, CDR2 SVGEGT, per germline. The length of the CDR3 is 15 residues. V lost 5 bases and J lost 7; bases outside the gene matches: 10. The CDR3 sequence: CASSTSRGIGGELFF. The CDR3 nucleotides are TGTGCCAGCAGTACATCCAGGGGGATCGGCGGGGAGCTGTTTTTT.

This clonotype was counted only a few times. This chain joins TRBV20-1 and TRBJ2-7; 11 positions agree with TRBD2. Germline-derived CDR1 and CDR2 are DFQATT and SNEGSKA (reference sequence). This CDR3 contains 15 residues. J was trimmed by 9 bases and V by 3 bases; bases with no gene match: 13. The CDR3 nucleotides read TGCAGTGCTAGTGGGCAACTAGCGGGGGCCCTCGGGCAGTACTTC. As protein: CSASGQLAGALGQYF.

The chain employs TRBV7-8 and TRBJ2-7, with D possibly called TRBD1 or TRBD2 (5 bases each). Deletions cut 3 bases from V and 3 bases from J, with 15 bases between. Germline-derived CDR1 and CDR2 are SGHVS and FQNEAQ. The CDR3 is made up of 15 amino acids. The CDR3 DNA reads TGTGCCAGCAGCTTTAGCAGGGTAGCGAACTACGAGCAGTACTTC. The encoded protein is CASSFSRVANYEQYF.

This sequence joins TRBV18 and TRBJ1-6, with 7 bases lining up with TRBD1. The germline CDR1 and CDR2 sequences are KGHSH and LQKENI. V gave up 0 bases and J gave up 0 bases; unmatched junction bases: 2. The CDR3 is made up of 17 amino acids. The CDR3 region is CASSPPNRGSYNSPLHF. CDR3 sequence (DNA): TGTGCCAGCTCACCACCGAACAGGGGCTCCTATAATTCACCCCTCCACTTT.

V usage is TRBV20-1 and J usage is TRBJ2-7, with D perhaps matching TRBD2 (5 bases). The ends were cut back, 2 bases at V and 0 bases at J, with 8 bases in the middle. CDR3 length equals 13 residues. From germline, CDR1 is DFQATT and CDR2 SNEGSKA (reference sequence). CDR3 amino acids: CSARSGISYEQYV. CDR3 nucleotides: TGCAGTGCTAGATCGGGGATCTCCTACGAGCAGTACGTC.

V usage is TRBV29-1 and J usage is TRBJ2-1; D could derive from TRBD1 or TRBD2 (5 bases each). Germline-derived CDR1 and CDR2 are SQVTM and ANQGSEA. This CDR3 has 14 residues. V gave up 7 bases and J gave up 7 bases, with 20 bases separating them. CDR3 residues: CSAPGPRGVNEQFF. The CDR3 DNA is TGCAGCGCGCCAGGCCCGAGGGGTGTGAATGAGCAGTTCTTC.

The rearrangement joins TRBV18 to TRBJ2-2, with 7 bases fitting TRBD1. This CDR3 comprises 18 residues. Germline V gives CDR1 KGHSH, CDR2 LQKENI. The V and J ends lost 2 bases and 3 bases, in that order; junction bases with no gene match: 12. Here the CDR3 reads CASSPGDRDLSDTGELFF. DNA of the CDR3: TGTGCCAGCTCACCAGGAGACAGGGATTTATCGGACACCGGGGAGCTGTTTTTT. Supplemented by reference TRBV18 and TRBJ2-2, the full variable domain reads NAGVMQNPRHLVRRRGQEARLRCSPMKGHSHVYWYRQLPEEGLKFMVYLQKENIIDESGMPKERFSAEFPKEGPSILRIQQVVRGDSAAYFCASSPGDRDLSDTGELFFGEGSRLTVL.

This chain joins TRBV7-2 and TRBJ1-5; D uncertain. This CDR3 is built from 15 residues. V shed 3 bases and J shed 0 bases, with 9 bases lying between them. From germline, CDR1 is SGHTA and CDR2 FQGNSA. CDR3: CASSFAGNSNQPQHF. In DNA form, the CDR3 reads TGTGCCAGCAGCTTCGCGGGGAATAGCAATCAGCCCCAGCATTTT.

This clonotype occurred a few times. The genes are TRBV11-2 and TRBJ2-5; 13 bases align to TRBD2. The germline CDR1 and CDR2 sequences are SGHAT and FQNNGV. With V trimmed by 4 bases and J by 4 bases, 6 bases remained unmatched. The CDR3 runs to 16 residues. CDR3 sequence: CASSSRTSGGGETQYF. The CDR3 DNA is TGTGCCAGCAGCTCTCGGACTAGCGGGGGTGGAGAGACCCAGTACTTC.

The chain has TRBV28 and TRBJ2-5, with 7 bases matching TRBD2. Germline-derived CDR1 and CDR2 are MDHEN and SYDVKM. The CDR3 length is 14 residues. J was trimmed by 5 bases and V by 6 bases; bases with no gene match: 9. This CDR3 is CASSSGIGAETQYF. In DNA form, the CDR3 reads TGTGCCAGCAGCAGCGGGATCGGGGCGGAGACCCAGTACTTC.

This clonotype showed up just a few times. V is TRBV6-5 and J is TRBJ1-1, with D unclear. The CDR3 contains 12 residues. The germline V and J ends were trimmed by 3 bases and 4 bases, with 6 bases remaining between them. Germline values: CDR1 MNHEY, CDR2 SVGAGI. The CDR3 loop reads CASSYWGTEAFF. In nucleotides, the CDR3 is TGTGCCAGCAGTTATTGGGGCACTGAAGCTTTCTTT.